The 2 T cell receptor beta chains reported below all come from one sample, sequenced in a study of T-cell memory formation after mild COVID-19. TCRdb processed the 5' RACE reads anew with MiXCR; each CDR3 protein has one entry. The sample lists just over 200,000 distinct CDR3 sequences, 9.5% occurring once. Specimen: PBMCs or a T cell subset sorted from them (not recorded which). The receptors here all came from a man between 18 and 29 years old who had mild COVID-19 (a few samples of this study predate the infection). Cell type and time point are not known.

Only a few counts were recorded for this clonotype. J is TRBJ2-3 and V is TRBV20-1; D could derive from TRBD1 or TRBD2 (5 bases each). Germline CDR1 reads DFQATT; CDR2 reads SNEGSKA (reference sequence). V was pared by 3 bases and J by 6 bases, with 19 bases between. This CDR3 region has 15 residues. The CDR3 DNA sequence: TGCAGTGCTAGGAATCCAGGGAGTGACGGTGATACGCAGTATTTT. It encodes CSARNPGSDGDTQYF.

The chain uses TRBV5-1 and TRBJ2-3; TRBD2 matches 11 bases. V trimming: 2 bases; J trimming: 5 bases; junction bases outside the gene matches: 4. Germline lookup yields CDR1 SGHRS and CDR2 YFSETQ. The CDR3 runs to 15 residues. The CDR3 bases are TGCGCCAGCAGCTTACGACTAGCGGGGATAGATACGCAGTATTTT. Its translation is CASSLRLAGIDTQYF.